This is a list of T cell receptor beta chains from one sample in a study of blood T cells in healthy people across ages. In TCRdb, the 5' RACE reads were re-called with MiXCR into one record per CDR3 protein. The sample lists about 1.7 million distinct CDR3 sequences, 28% occurring once. The specimen was blood. The receptors here all came from a woman in her 30s in good health. CDR3s include the opening cysteine and the closing phenylalanine or tryptophan. The order of the fields is V gene, D gene, clone size, J gene, CDR3 length, CDR3 protein, CDR3 DNA. A D gene is named only where the DNA matches it firmly. Size is stated for part of the rows, as once, few or many counts, or as a class when the clone is expanded.

V: TRBV4-3
D: -
size: -
J: TRBJ1-6
length: 15
CDR3: CASSQDRWPNSPLHF
DNA: TGCGCCAGCAGCCAAGATAGATGGCCAAATTCACCCCTCCACTTT

V: TRBV7-2
D: TRBD2
size: -
J: TRBJ2-5
length: 15
CDR3: CASSGGDSYQETQYF
DNA: TGTGCCAGCAGCGGGGGGGACTCGTACCAAGAGACCCAGTACTTC

V: TRBV12-3/TRBV12-4
D: -
size: many
J: TRBJ2-6
length: 19
CDR3: CASSFASGRSISGANVLTF
DNA: TGTGCCAGCAGTTTTGCTTCAGGACGCAGTATTTCTGGGGCCAACGTCCTGACTTTC

V: TRBV20-1
D: -
size: -
J: TRBJ1-1
length: 14
CDR3: CSAKKQEMNTEAFF
DNA: TGCAGTGCTAAAAAACAGGAGATGAACACTGAAGCTTTCTTT

V: TRBV20-1
D: TRBD2
size: once
J: TRBJ2-2
length: 14
CDR3: CSATRTRNTGELFF
DNA: TGCAGTGCTACCAGGACTAGGAACACCGGGGAGCTGTTTTTT

V: TRBV5-1
D: TRBD1
size: few
J: TRBJ1-2
length: 16
CDR3: CASSPTGSSSVYGYTF
DNA: TGCGCCAGCAGCCCGACAGGGAGTTCGTCCGTCTATGGCTACACCTTC

V: TRBV29-1
D: -
size: -
J: TRBJ1-2
length: 13
CDR3: CSVGTVLLGGYTF
DNA: TGCAGCGTTGGGACGGTCCTATTAGGGGGCTACACCTTC

V: TRBV6-6
D: TRBD2
size: -
J: TRBJ2-1
length: 16
CDR3: CASSYPEVAGGTEQFF
DNA: TGTGCCAGCAGTTACCCCGAGGTAGCGGGAGGGACTGAGCAGTTCTTC

V: TRBV5-1
D: TRBD1
size: -
J: TRBJ2-7
length: 14
CDR3: CASSPTGEAVEQYF
DNA: TGCGCCAGCAGCCCGACAGGGGAGGCGGTCGAGCAGTACTTC

V: TRBV7-9
D: TRBD2
size: few
J: TRBJ2-7
length: 16
CDR3: CASSLGGSPFAYEQYF
DNA: TGTGCCAGCAGCTTAGGCGGGAGCCCCTTTGCCTACGAGCAGTACTTC

V: TRBV6-2/TRBV6-3
D: -
size: -
J: TRBJ2-7
length: 16
CDR3: CASSYSAEIPADEQYF
DNA: TGTGCCAGCAGTTACTCGGCGGAAATACCAGCGGACGAGCAGTACTTC

V: TRBV5-1
D: -
size: -
J: TRBJ1-2
length: 15
CDR3: CASRISVTERYGYTF
DNA: TGCGCCAGCAGGATTTCTGTGACAGAAAGATATGGCTACACCTTC

V: TRBV24-1
D: -
size: many
J: TRBJ2-6
length: 13
CDR3: CASQSRGANVLTF
DNA: TGTGCCAGCCAGTCCAGAGGGGCCAACGTCCTGACTTTC

V: TRBV4-2
D: TRBD2
size: once
J: TRBJ2-3
length: 16
CDR3: CASSQVAGGGTDTQYF
DNA: TGTGCCAGCAGCCAAGTAGCGGGGGGGGGCACAGATACGCAGTATTTT

V: TRBV7-2
D: -
size: many
J: TRBJ2-3
length: 14
CDR3: CASSLNGAGYTQYF
DNA: TGTGCCAGCAGCTTAAACGGGGCCGGCTATACGCAGTATTTT

V: TRBV20-1
D: -
size: many
J: TRBJ2-5
length: 9
CDR3: CSAFDTQYF
DNA: TGCAGTGCCTTCGATACCCAGTACTTC

V: TRBV7-3
D: -
size: many
J: TRBJ2-7
length: 16
CDR3: CASSLFTGPFSYEQYF
DNA: TGTGCCAGCAGCCTCTTCACAGGTCCGTTCTCCTACGAGCAGTACTTC

V: TRBV20-1
D: -
size: once
J: TRBJ2-7
length: 13
CDR3: CSAPGADSYEQYF
DNA: TGCAGTGCACCAGGGGCAGACTCCTACGAGCAGTACTTC

V: TRBV15
D: TRBD1
size: few
J: TRBJ1-2
length: 14
CDR3: CATSRRQGAGGYTF
DNA: TGTGCCACCAGCAGAAGACAGGGGGCGGGAGGCTACACCTTC

V: TRBV5-1
D: -
size: few
J: TRBJ2-2
length: 11
CDR3: CASEGAGKLFF
DNA: TGCGCCAGCGAAGGGGCTGGCAAGCTGTTTTTT

V: TRBV30
D: -
size: once
J: TRBJ1-5
length: 12
CDR3: CAWSPRPGPQHF
DNA: TGTGCCTGGAGTCCCCGACCCGGGCCCCAGCATTTT

V: TRBV18
D: -
size: few
J: TRBJ1-4
length: 13
CDR3: CASSHGTNEKLFF
DNA: TGTGCCAGCTCACACGGTACTAATGAAAAACTGTTTTTT

V: TRBV28
D: TRBD1
size: once
J: TRBJ2-7
length: 16
CDR3: CASSITGTGGTYEQYF
DNA: TGTGCCAGCAGTATAACCGGGACAGGGGGCACCTACGAGCAGTACTTC

V: TRBV10-3
D: -
size: once
J: TRBJ2-5
length: 14
CDR3: CAISENLYQEAQYF
DNA: TGTGCCATCAGTGAGAACCTTTATCAAGAGGCCCAGTACTTC

V: TRBV29-1
D: -
size: -
J: TRBJ1-2
length: 12
CDR3: CSSWTELYGYTF
DNA: TGCAGCTCATGGACAGAGCTCTATGGCTACACCTTC

V: TRBV11-2
D: TRBD2
size: many
J: TRBJ2-4
length: 14
CDR3: CASSFSGGKNIQYF
DNA: TGTGCCAGCAGCTTTTCCGGGGGGAAAAACATTCAGTACTTC

V: TRBV2
D: -
size: many
J: TRBJ2-4
length: 15
CDR3: CASSAGGLDKNIQYF
DNA: TGTGCCAGCAGTGCGGGGGGCTTGGACAAAAACATTCAGTACTTC

V: TRBV28
D: -
size: few
J: TRBJ2-7
length: 14
CDR3: CASSPRQYSYEQYF
DNA: TGTGCCAGCAGTCCTAGACAGTACTCCTACGAGCAGTACTTC

V: TRBV5-1
D: TRBD1
size: few
J: TRBJ2-6
length: 16
CDR3: CASSSGTGAGANVLTF
DNA: TGCGCCAGCAGCTCCGGGACAGGGGCTGGGGCCAACGTCCTGACTTTC

V: TRBV7-2
D: TRBD1
size: -
J: TRBJ2-7
length: 14
CDR3: CASSFRDRGARRYF
DNA: TGTGCCAGCAGCTTCCGGGACAGGGGGGCTAGGCGGTACTTC